Below are 20 T cell receptor beta chains sequenced from a single sample in a study of early T cells in non-severe SARS-CoV-2 infection. TCRdb re-derived calls from the 5' RACE reads in MiXCR, one entry per CDR3 protein. The table has about 32,000 distinct CDR3 sequences, about 10% seen once. Sequencing was performed on whole blood. These receptors all stem from an adult who was a healthcare worker with PCR-confirmed SARS-CoV-2 infection or an uninfected control (not recorded which).

This clonotype is medium-sized by share. This chain uses TRBV27 with TRBJ2-3; the D gene could be TRBD1 or TRBD2 (7 bases each). Trimming stripped 5 bases from V and 3 bases from J, with 12 bases between. The CDR3 covers 14 residues. In germline, CDR1 is MNHEY, CDR2 SMNVEV (reference sequence). The CDR3 coding sequence is TGTGCCAGCAGTCAGGGGGGGGAGACAGATACGCAGTATTTT. Protein: CASSQGGETDTQYF.

The J gene is TRBJ2-1, the V gene TRBV6-5; possible D gene TRBD2, 5 bases. The CDR3 loop spans 11 amino acids. CDR1 and CDR2 (germline): MNHEY, SVGAGI. Trimming cost V 5 bases and J 12 bases, with 11 bases left between them. CDR3 bases: TGTGCCAGCAGTCACGGGGAGAGGCAGTTCTTC. Residues: CASSHGERQFF.

In its sample, this clonotype was seen many times. The V call is TRBV6-2 or TRBV6-3, the J call TRBJ2-1, with D possibly matching TRBD1 (6 bases). Germline V gene sequence: CDR1 MNHEY, CDR2 SVGEGT. V gave up 5 bases and J gave up 4 bases, with 12 bases separating them. The CDR3 is 14 residues long. CDR3 in amino acids: CASSPAGAYNEQFF. The CDR3 DNA follows: TGTGCCAGCAGTCCCGCAGGGGCTTACAATGAGCAGTTCTTC.

This clonotype was seen many times. The chain joins TRBV12-3 or TRBV12-4 to TRBJ2-3; 13 positions match TRBD2. The CDR3 has 15 amino acids. V dropped 8 bases and J dropped 1; count of bases not matched to a gene: 3. In nucleotides, the CDR3 is TGTGCCAGCGGCGGGACTAGCGGGGGCACAGATACGCAGTATTTT. It codes for CASGGTSGGTDTQYF.

Many counts were recorded for this clonotype. The chain couples TRBV10-1 to TRBJ2-3, with D unclear. The CDR3 consists of 14 residues. Trimming left V 4 bases short and J 0 bases short, with 8 bases between. CDR1 and CDR2 (germline): WNHNN, SYGVQD (reference sequence). CDR3 sequence reads: CASSVGPSTDTQYF. DNA for the CDR3: TGCGCCAGCAGTGTGGGCCCTAGCACAGATACGCAGTATTTT.

This clonotype was seen at least ten times. The chain uses TRBV7-2 and TRBJ2-7; TRBD1 agrees at 10 bases. The V segment lost 5 bases and the J segment 2 bases; nucleotides outside the gene matches: 3. This CDR3 has 14 residues. Germline V lookup: CDR1 SGHTA, CDR2 FQGNSA. CDR3 in amino acids: CASSEGQGAYEQYF. The CDR3 nucleotides read TGTGCCAGCAGCGAAGGACAGGGGGCCTACGAGCAGTACTTC.

This clonotype was seen repeatedly, ten times or more. The rearrangement joins TRBV4-1 to TRBJ1-6; maybe TRBD1 (5 bases). Germline CDR1 and CDR2: MGHRA and YSYEKL. The CDR3 spans 15 residues. V gave up 4 bases and J gave up 7 bases, with 14 bases separating them. The CDR3 DNA reads TGCGCCAGCAGCCCCTCAGAGGAGGGGAATTCACCCCTCCACTTT. It encodes CASSPSEEGNSPLHF.

There are many counts of this clonotype. V is TRBV11-2 and J is TRBJ2-1; D gene unclear. Between the trimmed V and J ends, which lost 0 bases and 6 bases, there was a span of 15 bases. Germline V gene sequence: CDR1 SGHAT, CDR2 FQNNGV. The CDR3 length is 16 residues. CDR3 residues: CASSLDSDLTGNEQFF. CDR3 nucleotides: TGTGCCAGCAGCTTAGATTCCGACCTAACGGGCAATGAGCAGTTCTTC.

This clonotype was recorded a few times. This chain joins TRBV20-1 and TRBJ1-5; D unresolved. There are 13 residues in the CDR3. The V and J ends lost 3 bases and 3 bases respectively, with 9 bases between them. Per the germline V gene, CDR1 is DFQATT and CDR2 is SNEGSKA (reference sequence). This CDR3 is CSARTLDNQPQHF. The CDR3 region has the DNA TGCAGTGCTAGGACACTGGACAATCAGCCCCAGCATTTT.

In this sample, this clonotype turned up many times. The gene calls are TRBV2 and TRBJ2-3, with a tentative D call TRBD1 (6 bases). The V end was cut by 4 bases, the J end by 3 bases, with 11 bases between. The CDR3 totals 14 residues. Germline V gene sequence: CDR1 SNHLY, CDR2 FYNNEI. CDR3 region: CASSVRQGTDTQYF. The CDR3 coding sequence is TGTGCCAGCAGTGTTAGGCAGGGGACAGATACGCAGTATTTT.

This clonotype was detected many times. This rearrangement joins TRBV7-6 to TRBJ2-1, with D possibly called TRBD1 or TRBD2 (5 bases each). V was pared by 8 bases and J by 2 bases, with 10 bases between. This CDR3 has 13 amino acids. From germline, CDR1 is SGHVS and CDR2 FNYEAQ. The CDR3 bases are TGTGCCAGCGCGCCGGGGCCCTACAATGAGCAGTTCTTC. It is translated as CASAPGPYNEQFF.

By proportion, this clonotype is medium-sized (0.01 to 0.1%). The chain has TRBV19 and TRBJ1-1, with no clear D. Trimming stripped 3 bases from V and 0 bases from J, with 8 bases between. The germline gives CDR1 LNHDA, CDR2 SQIVND (reference sequence). This CDR3 has 14 residues. The DNA for the CDR3 is TGTGCCAGTAGTATTGGGGATATGAACACTGAAGCTTTCTTT. It is translated as CASSIGDMNTEAFF.

V and J are TRBV2 and TRBJ2-5, with 8 bases identical to TRBD1. The CDR3 totals 12 residues. The junction had 4 bases not matched to a gene; V was cut back by 9 bases and J by 4 bases. CDR1 is SNHLY and CDR2 is FYNNEI in the germline V gene. CDR3 region: CASGQGPETQYF. The CDR3 region has the DNA TGTGCCAGTGGACAGGGACCAGAGACCCAGTACTTC.

This clonotype has a handful of counts. The chain combines TRBV6-5 with TRBJ2-5; D tentatively fits TRBD1 or TRBD2 (7 bases each). CDR3 length equals 14 residues. V dropped 4 bases and J dropped 5 bases, with 14 bases sitting between them. Germline values: CDR1 MNHEY, CDR2 SVGAGI. The CDR3 sequence is CASSWGTAGETQYF. The DNA of the CDR3 is TGTGCCAGCAGTTGGGGGACAGCGGGGGAGACCCAGTACTTC.

This clonotype was picked up many times. This sequence joins TRBV9 and TRBJ1-2; D is perhaps TRBD1 (6 bases). This CDR3 is 16 amino acids long. The V gene's germline CDR1 is SGDLS and CDR2 YYNGEE. Trimming removed 4 bases from V and 4 bases from J, with 20 bases in between. CDR3 bases: TGTGCCAGCAGCCTTCCTCGGACAGACCTTCCCTATGGCTACACCTTC. Translating it yields CASSLPRTDLPYGYTF.

This clonotype was picked up many times. The V gene is TRBV29-1, the J gene TRBJ1-5; D possibly corresponds to TRBD1 (6 bases). The germline CDR1 and CDR2 sequences are SQVTM and ANQGSEA. Trimming removed 4 bases from V and 3 bases from J, with 10 bases in between. CDR3 size: 13 residues. CDR3 sequence reads: CSVGGAYNQPQHF. The CDR3 DNA follows: TGCAGCGTTGGGGGGGCCTACAATCAGCCCCAGCATTTT.

This clonotype has ten or more counts. The chain uses TRBV18 and TRBJ2-2, with D possibly TRBD1 on 6 matching bases. Germline CDR1 KGHSH, CDR2 LQKENI. This CDR3 comprises 14 residues. V was cut by 7 bases and J by 0 bases, with 9 bases left in between. This chain's CDR3 is CASYRDSNTGELFF. The CDR3 DNA is TGTGCCAGCTACAGGGATTCGAACACCGGGGAGCTGTTTTTT.

The chain joins TRBV5-1 to TRBJ1-6; 7 positions agree with TRBD1. The CDR3 contains 15 residues. The J segment lost 5 bases and the V segment lost 2 bases, leaving 4 bases of the junction unmatched. The germline gives CDR1 SGHRS, CDR2 YFSETQ. This CDR3 reads CASSFFDRDNSPLHF. The CDR3, as DNA: TGCGCCAGCAGCTTCTTTGACAGGGATAATTCACCCCTCCACTTT.

This clonotype was seen at least ten times. The chain is built from TRBV27 and TRBJ1-4; 11 nucleotides agree with TRBD1. Germline V gene data show CDR1 as MNHEY and CDR2 as SMNVEV (reference sequence). The CDR3 extends over 16 amino acids. The J segment lost 8 bases and the V segment lost 3 bases, leaving 8 bases of the junction unmatched. The CDR3 loop is CASSLYGTGGGEKLFF. Here the CDR3 DNA reads TGTGCCAGCAGTTTGTACGGGACAGGGGGAGGAGAAAAACTGTTTTTT.

V gene TRBV6-5 combines with J gene TRBJ2-7; a possible D gene is TRBD2 (7 bases). The CDR3 length is 15 residues. Trimming removed 0 bases at V and 6 bases at J, with 15 bases between. Germline V CDR1 and CDR2: MNHEY, SVGAGI. CDR3 sequence: CASSYSGGRGSEQYF. The CDR3 region has the DNA TGTGCCAGCAGTTACTCTGGGGGGCGCGGGAGCGAGCAGTACTTC.